This T cell receptor (beta chain) derives from a study of cytomegalovirus exposure and HLA in healthy donors. Study-level findings and limits: There were some public TCRs occurring in many donors, but most TCR sequences were rare. The TCR clusters that emerged in the first cohort tended, a later analysis found, to co-occur in the 120 or so validation repertoires. TCR beta chains numbering 164 were designated cytomegalovirus-associated.

This clone was picked up one time. The antigen is undetermined. Separate from the approximately 720-subject first cohort was the approximately 120-subject validation cohort, to which the donors belonged. Sequencing used immunoSEQ multiplex PCR; TCRdb keeps in-frame clones, though not all of them. The sample lists around 70,000 clones; 91% were seen once. Germline V gene sequence: CDR1 SGHTA, CDR2 FQGNSA. The V segment lost 5 bases and the J segment 7 bases; nucleotides outside the gene matches: 12. The CDR3 sequence is 17 residues long. Material for sequencing was PBMCs. The chain recombines TRBV7-2 with TRBJ2-1; TRBD2 matches at 12 bases. The origin of this receptor is a man between 18 and 29 years old in good health and CMV-seronegative. The CDR3 region is CASSNPSGRAFRNEQFF. For the CDR3, the DNA is TGTGCCAGCAGCAACCCTAGCGGGAGGGCCTTTAGGAATGAGCAGTTCTTC. The complete variable domain, with remaining parts taken from reference TRBV7-2 and TRBJ2-1, reads GAGVSQSPSNKVTEKGKDVELRCDPISGHTALYWYRQSLGQGLEFLIYFQGNSAPDKSGLPSDRFSAERTGGSVSTLTIQRTQQEDSAVYLCASSNPSGRAFRNEQFFGPGTRLTVL.